This TCR beta chain came from a study of cytomegalovirus exposure and HLA in healthy donors. In its sample, this clone was seen a few times. Its specificity is not known. Study observations and caveats: As confirmed in vitro, a few CMV-associated chains were specific for CMV antigens. A later analysis, which compared TCR beta chains of equal frequency, found the HLA-associated ones more clonally expanded.

This CDR3 spans 14 amino acids. Trimming took 8 bases from V and 5 from J, leaving 17 bases between them. Per the germline V gene, CDR1 is SNHLY and CDR2 is FYNNEI. The PCR made use of 60 Vbeta and 13 Jbeta primers. Sequencing was performed with immunoSEQ multiplex PCR; in TCRdb, only in-frame clones are kept and a portion is missing. The data hold about 200,000 clones, with around 83% observed a single time. The V gene is TRBV2, the J gene TRBJ2-3; D is possibly TRBD2 (6 bases). Sequenced sample: PBMCs. This TCR derives from a man in his forties in good health and CMV-seropositive. CDR3 in DNA: TGTGCCAGCGGGGGGACGGGAAGGGGAGATACGCAGTATTTT. Protein product: CASGGTGRGDTQYF.